These 2 T cell receptor beta chains came from one sample sequenced in a study of T cell responses to AZD1222 COVID-19 vaccine. Repertoires were generated with immunoSEQ multiplex PCR, while TCRdb's copy carries only in-frame clones and drops some. The sample contains 95,000 to 150,000 clones, roughly nine tenths of which appear only once. The sample here was peripheral blood, taken on day 0 of AZD1222 vaccination. The receptors shown here come from an adult in good health.

The chain recombines TRBV2 with TRBJ2-7, with no clear D. Germline V gene sequence: CDR1 SNHLY, CDR2 FYNNEI. The V end was cut by 6 bases, the J end by 4 bases, with 7 bases between. CDR3 length equals 11 residues. The CDR3 protein is CASSALYEQYF. The CDR3 nucleotides read TGTGCCAGCAGCGCGCTGTACGAGCAGTACTTC.

This chain connects TRBV19 to TRBJ2-7; TRBD2 aligns across 14 bases. The length of the CDR3 is 15 residues. Germline CDR1 and CDR2: LNHDA and SQIVND (reference sequence). The J segment lost 2 bases and the V segment lost 5 bases, leaving 2 bases of the junction unmatched. Written as DNA, the CDR3 is TGTGCCAGTAGTTTGACTAGCGGGGGGGCCTACGAGCAGTACTTC. Translating gives CASSLTSGGAYEQYF.